The 9 T cell receptor beta chains reported below all come from one sample, sequenced in a study of T cell repertoires in cytomegalovirus infection. Antigen specificity for these receptors is unknown. TCRdb re-derived calls from the reads in MiXCR, one entry per CDR3 protein. This table holds about 770,000 distinct CDR3 sequences, around 29% found once. Sample: cultured CD8+ T cells from PBMCs, taken from culture after CMV antigen stimulation. These receptors were obtained from a human donor in good health (CMV status not recorded). Some clones in this sample may be carry-over from other donors' samples.

This clonotype occurred a few times. The chain carries TRBV7-6 and TRBJ1-1; 7 bases agree with TRBD1. The CDR3 length is 16 residues. Germline CDR1 is SGHVS and CDR2 is FNYEAQ. The ends lost 1 base at V and 1 base at J; junction bases unmatched: 6. Here the CDR3 reads CASSLGRGLGNTEAFF. Written as DNA, the CDR3 is TGTGCCAGCAGCTTAGGTAGGGGGCTTGGGAACACTGAAGCTTTCTTT. Supplemented by reference TRBV7-6 and TRBJ1-1, the full variable domain reads GAGVSQSPRYKVTKRGQDVALRCDPISGHVSLYWYRQALGQGPEFLTYFNYEAQQDKSGLPNDRFSAERPEGSISTLTIQRTEQRDSAMYRCASSLGRGLGNTEAFFGQGTRLTVV.

Details on this clonotype: The junction departs from the called germline gene at one end, perhaps through a read error. This chain connects TRBV9 to TRBJ2-2; TRBD2 aligns across 8 bases. Germline V gene data show CDR1 as SGDLS and CDR2 as YYNGEE. This CDR3 is 16 amino acids long. The CDR3, as DNA: TGTGCCAGCACCGTATCCGCTTCGGGGGGGCCATGGGAGCTGTTTTTT. Its translation: CASTVSASGGPWELFF.

This clonotype has only a few counts. This rearrangement joins TRBV12-3 or TRBV12-4 to TRBJ2-1; no definite D call. The CDR3 covers 16 residues. Deletions cut 6 bases from V and 0 bases from J, with 15 bases between. CDR3 amino acids: CASSQASIGSYNEQFF. The CDR3 DNA reads as TGTGCCAGCAGCCAAGCCAGCATCGGCTCCTACAATGAGCAGTTCTTC.

This sequence joins TRBV7-3 and TRBJ1-6, with D possibly matching TRBD1 (5 bases). Trimming stripped 0 bases from V and 9 bases from J, with 15 bases between. The length of the CDR3 is 16 residues. Germline CDR1 reads SGHTA; CDR2 reads FQGTGA. CDR3 sequence: CASSLTVDMGGSPLHF. The CDR3 DNA follows: TGTGCCAGCAGCTTAACGGTGGACATGGGGGGTTCACCCCTCCACTTT.

DNA for the CDR3: TGTGCCAGCAGCAAAGAGCTGGGGTCGGGAAACACCATATATTTT. Translated: CASSKELGSGNTIYF. The genes are TRBV9 and TRBJ1-3; D not certain. This CDR3 is 15 amino acids long. Germline CDR1 and CDR2: SGDLS and YYNGEE. Trimming cost V 4 bases and J 4 bases, with 15 bases left between them.

The genes are TRBV9 and TRBJ2-6; D assignment may be TRBD1 or TRBD2 (7 bases each). Germline values: CDR1 SGDLS, CDR2 YYNGEE. The CDR3 totals 18 residues. The germline V and J ends were trimmed by 4 bases and 0 bases, with 17 bases remaining between them. The CDR3 loop reads CASSYPRGGRSGANVLTF. The DNA for the CDR3 is TGTGCCAGCAGCTACCCCAGGGGGGGTCGCTCTGGGGCCAACGTCCTGACTTTC.

This clonotype was counted only a few times. V usage is TRBV15 and J usage is TRBJ2-2; D not certain. Trimming took off 1 base at V and 7 bases at J, with 10 bases between the two ends. This CDR3 is built from 14 residues. From germline, CDR1 is LNHNV and CDR2 YYDKDF (reference sequence). The CDR3 spells CATSRGLGNGELFF. CDR3 coding DNA: TGTGCCACCAGCAGAGGTCTGGGGAACGGGGAGCTGTTTTTT.

This clonotype was detected many times. The V call is TRBV7-2, the J call TRBJ1-5; 8 bases map to TRBD1. Per the germline V gene, CDR1 is SGHTA and CDR2 is FQGNSA. The CDR3 extends over 15 amino acids. V trimming: 4 bases; J trimming: 3 bases; junction bases outside the gene matches: 5. CDR3 nucleotides: TGTGCCAGCAGCTACGGGACAGGCTCCAATCAGCCCCAGCATTTT. As protein: CASSYGTGSNQPQHF.

The gene calls are TRBV12-3 or TRBV12-4 and TRBJ1-1, with D possibly TRBD1 on 5 matching bases. V was clipped by 6 bases and J by 5 bases, with 13 bases between them. There are 13 residues in the CDR3. The CDR3 DNA is TGTGCCAGCAGACAGGAGACTTGGACTGAAGCTTTCTTT. Amino acid sequence: CASRQETWTEAFF.